One and the same sample provided the 29 T cell receptor beta chains below, sequenced in a study of CD4+ T cells in melanoma. The protocol was immunoSEQ multiplex PCR, while the TCRdb copy is restricted to in-frame clones and leaves out a portion. This sample has over 15,000 clones, with 70% to 80% found just once. Sequenced material: cells from a culture (not recorded whether cultured in vitro). The receptors derive from a human donor with melanoma.

This chain connects TRBV5-6 to TRBJ1-6; D is uncertain. There are 14 residues in the CDR3. Germline CDR1 SGHDT, CDR2 YYEEEE. V lost 1 base and J lost 6, with 8 bases in between. The chain's CDR3 is CASSLWQVNSPLHF. Here the CDR3 DNA reads TGTGCCAGCAGCTTGTGGCAGGTTAATTCACCCCTCCACTTT.

In the case of this clone: A read error may account for a junction end that differs from germline. J is TRBJ2-7 and V is TRBV10-3, with D perhaps TRBD2 (5 bases). The CDR3 extends over 12 amino acids. Germline V gene sequence: CDR1 ENHRY, CDR2 SYGVKD. The CDR3 loop is CALSSGTYEQYF. CDR3 coding DNA: TGTGCCCTCAGCTCCGGGACCTACGAGCAGTACTTC.

The chain uses TRBV27 and TRBJ2-1; TRBD1 is a possible D gene (5 bases). CDR3 length equals 14 residues. Deletions cut 6 bases from V and 3 bases from J, with 12 bases between. Germline CDR1 is MNHEY and CDR2 is SMNVEV (reference sequence). CDR3 bases: TGTGCCAGCAGCCCGGCAGGGATCTACAATGAGCAGTTCTTC. Translation gives CASSPAGIYNEQFF.

The chain combines TRBV6-1 with TRBJ2-7, with D maybe TRBD1 (6 bases). This CDR3 has 15 residues. Looked up from germline, CDR1 is MNHNS and CDR2 is SASEGT. The germline V and J ends were trimmed by 6 bases and 1 base, with 16 bases remaining between them. The CDR3 DNA sequence: TGTGCCAGCAGACGGGACATTGTCTCATCCTACGAGCAGTACTTC. This encodes CASRRDIVSSYEQYF.

Comments on this clone: This CDR3 fails to terminate in the conserved phenylalanine or tryptophan, so it likely reflects a read error. DNA of the CDR3: TGTGCCAGCAGCGGTTGGGGGCGACAGGGCAAATCTGAAGCTTTCTCT. Translation gives CASSGWGRQGKSEAFS. V gene TRBV5-4 combines with J gene TRBJ1-1, with TRBD1 matching over 7 bases. Looked up from germline, CDR1 is SGHNT and CDR2 is YYREEE (reference sequence). Trimming took 4 bases from V and 6 from J; bases not matched to a gene: 15. This CDR3 has 16 residues.

The rearrangement uses TRBV4-1 and TRBJ1-1, with 8 bases that match TRBD1. CDR1 and CDR2 (germline): MGHRA, YSYEKL. CDR3 length: 15 residues. The V and J ends lost 1 base and 1 base, in that order; junction bases with no gene match: 2. For the CDR3, the DNA is TGCGCCAGCAGCCAAGGAGGGACAGGGAACACTGAAGCTTTCTTT. The encoded protein is CASSQGGTGNTEAFF.

The gene calls are TRBV5-1 and TRBJ2-3; D may be TRBD2 (6 bases). The germline V gene has CDR1 SGHRS and CDR2 YFSETQ. V was trimmed by 3 bases and J by 0 bases, leaving 17 bases between them. The CDR3 consists of 17 residues. Here the CDR3 reads CASSYGVLAMSTDTQYF. The CDR3 nucleotides read TGCGCCAGCAGCTACGGAGTCCTAGCGATGAGCACAGATACGCAGTATTTT.

The CDR3 nucleotides read TGCGCCAGCAGCTTGAATCTAGCGGTGTTCCGTCCTGATACGCAGTATTTT. It specifies CASSLNLAVFRPDTQYF. The chain couples TRBV5-1 to TRBJ2-3, with 7 nucleotides matching TRBD2. V trimming: 1 base; J trimming: 6 bases; junction bases outside the gene matches: 14. Germline values: CDR1 SGHRS, CDR2 YFSETQ. This CDR3 is built from 17 residues.

This clone turned up a few times. The rearrangement links TRBV10-3 to TRBJ1-1, with a possible D match to TRBD1 (5 bases). Germline V CDR1 and CDR2: ENHRY, SYGVKD. The CDR3 has 13 amino acids. The V end was cut by 2 bases, the J end by 4 bases, with 8 bases between. CDR3 sequence reads: CAISEGGSTEAFF. CDR3 coding DNA: TGTGCCATCAGTGAGGGGGGATCCACTGAAGCTTTCTTT.

The chain has TRBV5-8 and TRBJ1-6; 7 bases match TRBD1. Germline V gene data show CDR1 as SGHTS and CDR2 as YDEGEE. The CDR3 sequence is 15 residues long. Trimming at V came to 1 base and at J to 10 bases, leaving 8 bases not matched to a gene. The CDR3 sequence: CASSLRGGASSPLHF. CDR3 coding DNA: TGTGCCAGCAGCTTGCGAGGGGGCGCCAGCTCACCCCTCCACTTT.

This rearrangement joins TRBV27 to TRBJ2-7; 9 nucleotides match TRBD2. The CDR3 has 15 amino acids. V gave up 6 bases and J gave up 1 base; unmatched junction bases: 7. Germline values: CDR1 MNHEY, CDR2 SMNVEV (reference sequence). CDR3 nucleotides: TGTGCCAGCAGGTCCCCAGCGGGGGGTTCCTACGAGCAGTACTTC. It translates to CASRSPAGGSYEQYF.

The V and J genes are TRBV30 and TRBJ2-7, with 7 bases fitting TRBD1. CDR1 and CDR2 from the germline V gene are GTSNPN and SVGIG (reference sequence). This CDR3 has 13 residues. The V segment lost 4 bases and the J segment 4 bases; nucleotides outside the gene matches: 7. CDR3 sequence: CAWNGQVGYEQYF. CDR3 sequence (DNA): TGTGCCTGGAATGGACAGGTCGGATACGAGCAGTACTTC.

V gene TRBV10-3 combines with J gene TRBJ2-1; 8 bases are shared with TRBD1. This CDR3 contains 15 residues. V lost 6 bases to trimming and J lost 5 bases; unmatched junction nucleotides: 9. Germline lookup yields CDR1 ENHRY and CDR2 SYGVKD. CDR3 amino acids: CAIRGQVGVNNEQFF. In DNA form, the CDR3 reads TGTGCCATCAGGGGACAGGTCGGGGTTAACAATGAGCAGTTCTTC.

The chain has TRBV5-6 and TRBJ1-2; D remains unclear. Trimming cost V 1 base and J 4 bases, with 8 bases left between them. The CDR3 totals 13 residues. Germline V gene sequence: CDR1 SGHDT, CDR2 YYEEEE. CDR3 nucleotide sequence: TGTGCCAGCAGCTTGTACAGCGGCTATGGCTACACCTTC. Encoded protein: CASSLYSGYGYTF.

The CDR3 sequence is CAAKSQEYEQYF. The CDR3 nucleotides are TGTGCCGCCAAAAGCCAGGAATACGAGCAGTACTTC. The chain has TRBV10-3 and TRBJ2-7; D not certain. V lost 11 bases and J 4 bases, leaving 15 bases between the germline ends. This CDR3 has 12 residues. Germline assignment: CDR1 ENHRY and CDR2 SYGVKD.

The chain uses TRBV6-1 and TRBJ1-2, with 7 positions matching TRBD1. Per germline, CDR1 MNHNS and CDR2 SASEGT. J was trimmed by 7 bases and V by 4 bases; bases with no gene match: 6. The CDR3 length is 13 residues. CDR3 sequence reads: CASSGQGTRGYTF. DNA of the CDR3: TGTGCCAGCAGTGGACAGGGTACGCGTGGCTACACCTTC.

The V and J genes are TRBV19 and TRBJ1-1; a possible D gene is TRBD1 (6 bases). Germline CDR1 reads LNHDA; CDR2 reads SQIVND (reference sequence). This CDR3 region has 13 residues. V was pared by 7 bases and J by 3 bases, with 12 bases between. The CDR3 nucleotides read TGTGCCAGTACCGTACAGGGCCACACTGAAGCTTTCTTT. Amino acid sequence: CASTVQGHTEAFF.

The chain joins TRBV12-5 to TRBJ2-1; D is perhaps TRBD2 (7 bases). Looked up from germline, CDR1 is LGHNT and CDR2 is FRNRAP. The CDR3 extends over 15 amino acids. V dropped 5 bases and J dropped 5 bases, with 16 bases sitting between them. The CDR3 is CASGPSGGGNNEQFF. The CDR3 DNA reads TGTGCTAGTGGTCCCTCGGGGGGCGGCAACAATGAGCAGTTCTTC. Combining the CDR3 with reference TRBV12-5 and TRBJ2-1 gives the whole variable domain DARVTQTPRHKVTEMGQEVTMRCQPILGHNTVFWYRQTMMQGLELLAYFRNRAPLDDSGMPKDRFSAEMPDATLATLKIQPSEPRDSAVYFCASGPSGGGNNEQFFGPGTRLTVL.

The gene calls are TRBV12-5 and TRBJ2-4; D might be TRBD1 (5 bases). With 7 bases removed from V and 1 base from J, the gap between germline ends came to 20 bases. The germline gives CDR1 LGHNT, CDR2 FRNRAP. The CDR3 totals 17 residues. The CDR3 sequence: CASAQGTGRDAKNIQYF. The CDR3 DNA follows: TGTGCTAGTGCCCAAGGTACAGGTAGGGATGCCAAAAACATTCAGTACTTC.

CDR3 in amino acids: CASSFKTAAYNEQFF. In DNA form, the CDR3 reads TGTGCCAGCAGCTTTAAGACGGCGGCGTACAATGAGCAGTTCTTC. The chain employs TRBV7-8 and TRBJ2-1; D is ambiguous. This CDR3 is built from 15 residues. The V end lost 3 bases, the J end lost 4 bases, and 13 bases lay between the germline ends. In germline, CDR1 is SGHVS, CDR2 FQNEAQ. The full variable domain, with the rest looked up from reference TRBV7-8 and TRBJ2-1, is GAGVSQSPRYKVAKRGQDVALRCDPISGHVSLFWYQQALGQGPEFLTYFQNEAQLDKSGLPSDRFFAERPEGSVSTLKIQRTQQEDSAVYLCASSFKTAAYNEQFFGPGTRLTVL.

The CDR3 loop is CASSLGLVSSYNEQFF. CDR3 DNA sequence: TGCGCCAGCAGCTTGGGGCTCGTCAGTTCCTACAATGAGCAGTTCTTC. J is TRBJ2-1 and V is TRBV5-1; D gene uncertain. In germline, CDR1 is SGHRS, CDR2 YFSETQ. Trimming took off 0 bases at V and 1 base at J, with 11 bases between the two ends. The CDR3 extends over 16 amino acids.

The gene calls are TRBV30 and TRBJ2-7; D gene ambiguous. The germline V gene has CDR1 GTSNPN and CDR2 SVGIG (reference sequence). The CDR3 runs to 12 residues. Deletions cut 5 bases from V and 3 bases from J, with 11 bases between. The CDR3, as DNA: TGTGCCTGGGATCACAGCCGCTACGAGCAGTACTTC. Encoded protein: CAWDHSRYEQYF.

This clone was counted a few times. This chain links TRBV4-1 with TRBJ1-4; TRBD1 aligns across 8 bases. The CDR3 has 17 amino acids. The germline gives CDR1 MGHRA, CDR2 YSYEKL. V lost 1 base to trimming and J lost 4 bases; unmatched junction nucleotides: 8. CDR3 residues: CASSQGLRGHGNEKLFF. CDR3 coding DNA: TGCGCCAGCAGCCAAGGTCTCAGGGGGCATGGTAATGAAAAACTGTTTTTT.

The rearrangement uses TRBV7-2 and TRBJ1-5; 8 bases agree with TRBD1. The CDR3 has 15 amino acids. Germline CDR1 reads SGHTA; CDR2 reads FQGNSA. V shed 3 bases and J 6 bases; nucleotides not matched to a gene: 7. The CDR3 DNA follows: TGTGCCAGCAGCTTCCCCGACAGGGGTACTCAGCCCCAGCATTTT. Translated: CASSFPDRGTQPQHF.

The gene calls are TRBV6-6 and TRBJ1-1; 10 bases are shared with TRBD1. Germline loops: CDR1 MNHNY, CDR2 SVGAGI (reference sequence). The CDR3 runs to 15 residues. V was clipped by 10 bases and J by 0 bases; unmatched bases: 8. CDR3 amino acids: CATGTGVGMNTEAFF. In DNA form, the CDR3 reads TGTGCCACCGGGACAGGGGTGGGTATGAACACTGAAGCTTTCTTT.

The chain recombines TRBV5-1 with TRBJ2-5; no definite D call. The V gene lost 0 bases and the J gene lost 5 bases, with 11 bases spanning the gap. Looked up from germline, CDR1 is SGHRS and CDR2 is YFSETQ. The CDR3 spans 14 residues. As DNA, the CDR3 is TGCGCCAGCAGCTTGGAGCCTTCCCGGGAGACCCAGTACTTC. As protein: CASSLEPSRETQYF. The full variable domain, completed using reference TRBV5-1 and TRBJ2-5, is KAGVTQTPRYLIKTRGQQVTLSCSPISGHRSVSWYQQTPGQGLQFLFEYFSETQRNKGNFPGRFSGRQFSNSRSEMNVSTLELGDSALYLCASSLEPSRETQYFGPGTRLLVL.

The V gene is TRBV5-1, the J gene TRBJ2-7; D is uncertain. Trimming pared 0 bases from V and 7 bases from J, leaving 11 bases between. The CDR3 length is 13 residues. Per the germline V gene, CDR1 is SGHRS and CDR2 is YFSETQ. CDR3 protein: CASSLGYRSEQYF. CDR3 DNA sequence: TGCGCCAGCAGCTTGGGGTACCGAAGTGAGCAGTACTTC.

This chain links TRBV6-6 with TRBJ1-1, with D unclear. The CDR3 spans 14 residues. The germline CDR1 and CDR2 sequences are MNHNY and SVGAGI (reference sequence). Trimming shortened V by 7 bases and J by 5 bases, and 17 bases separated the two germline ends. The DNA for the CDR3 is TGTGCCAGCATCCAGGACCCTGGGAGGACTGAAGCTTTCTTT. Its protein product is CASIQDPGRTEAFF.

The rearrangement joins TRBV19 to TRBJ1-4; D is undetermined. V was pared by 7 bases and J by 6 bases, with 6 bases between. Germline CDR1 reads LNHDA; CDR2 reads SQIVND (reference sequence). The CDR3 consists of 11 residues. The CDR3 protein is CASKFDEKLFF. The CDR3 nucleotides are TGTGCCAGTAAGTTCGATGAAAAACTGTTTTTT.